Listed below are T cell receptor beta chains from one sample, sequenced in a study of T cell responses to AZD1222 COVID-19 vaccine. Sequencing was performed with immunoSEQ multiplex PCR; in TCRdb, only in-frame clones are kept and a portion is missing. This table has approximately 140,000 clones, approximately 91% appearing once. This specimen was peripheral blood, taken 28 days after the second AZD1222 dose. The source of these receptors is an adult who received the AZD1222 COVID-19 vaccine. The CDR3 runs from the conserved cysteine through the conserved F or W. Each record gives: V gene, D gene, clone size, J gene, CDR3 protein, CDR3 DNA. D genes are given only for firm matches. For some rows the clone size is stated as once, few or many, or as a class when expanded; others skip it.

>TRBV5-8|NA|NA|TRBJ1-1
CASRPATGRVNTEAFF
TGTGCCAGCAGGCCCGCGACGGGACGAGTGAACACTGAAGCTTTCTTT
>TRBV3-1/TRBV3-2|NA|NA|TRBJ1-4
CASSRRGTNEKLFF
TGTGCCAGCAGCCGAAGGGGCACTAATGAAAAACTGTTTTTT
>TRBV5-1|TRBD2|NA|TRBJ2-6
CASSRAGTSGSGANVLTF
TGCGCCAGCAGCCGTGCCGGGACTAGCGGCTCTGGGGCCAACGTCCTGACTTTC
>TRBV19|TRBD1|NA|TRBJ1-5
CASSIEGTGGSNQPQHF
TGTGCCAGTAGTATAGAGGGGACAGGGGGAAGCAATCAGCCCCAGCATTTT
>TRBV4-3|NA|NA|TRBJ1-4
CASSRGLREKLFF
TGCGCCAGCAGCCGCGGACTGCGTGAAAAACTGTTTTTT
>TRBV4-1|NA|few|TRBJ2-4
CASSQGRSFGRVKNIQYF
TGCGCCAGCAGCCAAGGGAGGTCGTTCGGCAGGGTCAAAAACATTCAGTACTTC
>TRBV6-5|TRBD1|once|TRBJ1-2
CASSPQGNYGYTF
TGTGCCAGCAGTCCACAGGGGAACTATGGCTACACCTTC
>TRBV12-3/TRBV12-4|NA|NA|TRBJ2-7
CASRLQGAYEQYF
TGTGCCAGCAGACTACAGGGTGCCTACGAGCAGTACTTC
>TRBV28|NA|NA|TRBJ2-7
CASSTRGFLGEQYF
TGTGCCAGCAGTACCAGGGGATTCTTAGGAGAGCAGTACTTC
>TRBV12-3/TRBV12-4|NA|NA|TRBJ2-3
CASSLTDTQYF
TGTGCCAGCAGTTTGACGGATACGCAGTATTTT
>TRBV5-1|NA|NA|TRBJ2-2
CASSSLRTDTGELFF
TGCGCCAGCAGCTCCCTCCGGACGGACACCGGGGAGCTGTTTTTT
>TRBV18|NA|NA|TRBJ2-1
CASSPAGSPNEQFF
TGTGCCAGCTCACCGGCAGGATCCCCCAATGAGCAGTTCTTC
>TRBV7-3|TRBD2|once|TRBJ2-5
CASSPTSGGAGETQYF
TGTGCCAGCAGCCCTACTAGCGGGGGGGCAGGAGAGACCCAGTACTTC
>TRBV7-9|TRBD1|NA|TRBJ1-1
CASTPTGGNTEAFF
TGTGCCAGCACCCCGACAGGGGGCAACACTGAAGCTTTCTTT
>TRBV9|NA|NA|TRBJ2-2
CASSVRGADTGELFF
TGTGCCAGCAGCGTTCGGGGGGCTGACACCGGGGAGCTGTTTTTT
>TRBV19|NA|NA|TRBJ1-2
CASKRAFSGGLNYGYTF
TGTGCCAGTAAAAGGGCGTTTTCTGGGGGACTTAACTATGGCTACACCTTC
>TRBV7-9|NA|NA|TRBJ1-5
CASSPMGVNQPQHF
TGTGCCAGCAGCCCAATGGGGGTCAATCAGCCCCAGCATTTT
>TRBV7-2|NA|NA|TRBJ1-1
CASSPTRARVLTEAFF
TGTGCCAGCAGCCCGACAAGGGCCCGAGTCTTGACTGAAGCTTTCTTT
>TRBV28|NA|NA|TRBJ1-2
CASSRQLGFGYTF
TGTGCCAGCAGCCGGCAGTTGGGCTTTGGCTACACCTTC
>TRBV11-1|TRBD2|few|TRBJ2-5
CASSLGTSGRETQYF
TGTGCCAGCAGCCTGGGGACTAGCGGGAGGGAGACCCAGTACTTC
>TRBV18|TRBD1|NA|TRBJ1-2
CASSTGQGGYGYTF
TGTGCCAGCTCAACGGGACAGGGCGGCTATGGCTACACCTTC